A selection of T cell receptor beta chains follows, all from one sample in a study of T cell repertoires in cytomegalovirus infection. TCRdb re-called the reads through MiXCR, storing one row per CDR3 protein. The sample has about 770,000 distinct CDR3 sequences; 29% are singletons. Their specific antigens are unknown. This material consisted of cultured CD8+ T cells from PBMCs, taken from culture after CMV antigen stimulation. The receptor set was obtained from a human donor in good health (CMV status not recorded). Some clones in this sample may be carry-over from other donors' samples. Each CDR3 is given with its conserved first and last residue. Fields, in order: D gene, V gene, clone size, J gene, CDR3 protein, CDR3 DNA. A D gene is named only where the DNA matches it firmly. A row's size may be missing; if present it is once, few, many or a size class.

.	TRBV7-9	many	TRBJ2-7	CASSLAVVGEQYF	TGTGCCAGCAGCTTAGCTGTGGTTGGCGAGCAGTACTTC
TRBD1	TRBV7-6	many	TRBJ2-5	CASRGQGARETQYF	TGTGCCAGCAGAGGACAGGGGGCGCGAGAGACCCAGTACTTC
.	TRBV27	.	TRBJ1-4	CASSLVGSNEKLFF	TGTGCCAGCAGTTTAGTCGGCTCTAATGAAAAACTGTTTTTT
.	TRBV7-8	few	TRBJ2-2	CASSLDSAKNGNTGELFF	TGTGCCAGCAGCTTAGACAGCGCAAAAAATGGGAACACCGGGGAGCTGTTTTTT
TRBD2	TRBV11-2	many	TRBJ2-2	CASSPREGVNTGELFF	TGTGCCAGCAGCCCGCGGGAGGGCGTGAACACCGGGGAGCTGTTTTTT
.	TRBV6-5	few	TRBJ1-5	CASSYAFTAPQHF	TGTGCCAGCAGTTACGCATTTACCGCACCCCAGCATTTT
TRBD2	TRBV7-2	many	TRBJ2-1	CASSPLGGARNEQFF	TGTGCCAGCAGCCCCCTCGGGGGGGCGAGGAATGAGCAGTTCTTC
.	TRBV2	.	TRBJ2-5	CASSPKTERETQYF	TGTGCCAGCAGTCCCAAGACAGAAAGGGAGACCCAGTACTTC
.	TRBV6-2/TRBV6-3	.	TRBJ2-3	CASSYWKLLSTDTQYF	TGTGCCAGCAGTTACTGGAAACTCCTTAGCACAGATACGCAGTATTTT
TRBD2	TRBV12-3/TRBV12-4	.	TRBJ2-5	CASRLAGAYRNPQETQYF	TGTGCCAGCCGACTAGCGGGGGCCTATAGGAACCCCCAAGAGACCCAGTACTTC
.	TRBV6-5	.	TRBJ2-4	CASSSPPQGDIQYF	TGTGCCAGCAGCTCCCCCCCACAGGGTGACATTCAGTACTTC
.	TRBV15	.	TRBJ1-1	CATENGLLNTEAFF	TGTGCCACTGAAAACGGGCTTTTGAACACTGAAGCTTTCTTT
TRBD2	TRBV12-3/TRBV12-4	.	TRBJ2-7	CASSYSGGSSYEQYF	TGTGCCAGCAGTTATAGCGGGGGGAGCTCCTACGAGCAGTACTTC
TRBD1	TRBV7-9	.	TRBJ1-1	CASGGQVNTEAFF	TGTGCCAGCGGGGGACAGGTGAACACTGAAGCTTTCTTT
.	TRBV10-3	.	TRBJ2-1	CAIRGGGQNSYNEQFF	TGTGCCATCAGGGGAGGTGGACAGAACTCCTACAATGAGCAGTTCTTC
.	TRBV10-3	many	TRBJ1-2	CAISVSQDRPGGYTF	TGTGCCATCAGTGTATCTCAAGACAGGCCGGGTGGCTACACCTTC
.	TRBV5-1	.	TRBJ2-1	CASSLVVDLYNEQFF	TGCGCCAGCAGCTTGGTTGTTGACCTCTACAATGAGCAGTTCTTC
.	TRBV11-3	many	TRBJ2-2	CASSLATGELFF	TGTGCCAGCAGCCTCGCAACCGGGGAGCTGTTTTTT